The next 24 T cell receptor beta chains were all read from a single sample in a study of T cells after yellow fever vaccination. One entry per CDR3 protein, called by TCRdb with MiXCR from the 5' RACE reads. The data hold around 530,000 distinct CDR3 sequences, with 17% observed a single time. The sequencing here drew on PBMCs, taken 5 to 6 days after the first yellow fever vaccination. These receptors were taken from a young man who received the YFV17D yellow fever vaccine.

This clonotype has just a few counts. CDR3 loop: CASSAEAKNIQYF. The DNA for the CDR3 is TGCGCCAGCAGTGCGGAAGCCAAAAACATTCAGTACTTC. The chain has TRBV10-1 and TRBJ2-4; D is uncertain. This CDR3 is 13 amino acids long. Trimming left V 4 bases short and J 0 bases short, with 4 bases between. The germline V gene encodes CDR1 WNHNN and CDR2 SYGVQD (reference sequence).

The chain is built from TRBV27 and TRBJ2-1, with D perhaps being TRBD1 or TRBD2 (5 bases each). V was shortened by 7 bases and J by 7 bases, with 17 bases between the two germline ends. CDR3 length: 14 residues. From germline, CDR1 is MNHEY and CDR2 SMNVEV (reference sequence). The CDR3: CASTTGLFGNEQFF. The CDR3 DNA reads TGTGCCAGCACCACAGGACTTTTTGGTAATGAGCAGTTCTTC.

CDR3 sequence reads: CAIRRESTGVLTF. CDR3 DNA sequence: TGTGCCATTAGAAGGGAGTCGACCGGCGTCCTGACTTTC. V gene TRBV2 combines with J gene TRBJ2-6, with D perhaps TRBD2 (5 bases). Trimming took off 10 bases at V and 12 bases at J, with 19 bases between the two ends. Germline loops: CDR1 SNHLY, CDR2 FYNNEI. The CDR3 is 13 amino acids.

This sequence joins TRBV6-1 and TRBJ2-3; 10 nucleotides line up with TRBD2. This CDR3 has 16 amino acids. Unmatched junction bases numbered 8, after V lost 8 bases and J lost 0 bases. Germline V gene data show CDR1 as MNHNS and CDR2 as SASEGT. The CDR3 is CASLAGGLSSTDTQYF. The CDR3 DNA is TGTGCCAGCTTAGCGGGGGGACTCTCTAGCACAGATACGCAGTATTTT.

Many counts were recorded for this clonotype. The chain recombines TRBV5-1 with TRBJ2-6, with 7 bases that match TRBD1. After removal of 5 bases from V and 0 bases from J, the junction contained 5 bases not matched to a gene. Germline CDR1 is SGHRS and CDR2 is YFSETQ. This CDR3 contains 16 residues. CDR3 DNA sequence: TGCGCCAGCAGGGGGACAGCCCACTCTGGGGCCAACGTCCTGACTTTC. Protein: CASRGTAHSGANVLTF.

This clonotype has just a few counts. The chain recombines TRBV10-2 with TRBJ2-3; the D is unclear. Germline CDR1 is WSHSY and CDR2 is SAAADI. Trimming cost V 5 bases and J 6 bases, with 6 bases left between them. The CDR3 covers 11 residues. As DNA, the CDR3 is TGCGCCAGCAGTAATCAGGATACGCAGTATTTT. Its protein product is CASSNQDTQYF.

V gene TRBV20-1 combines with J gene TRBJ1-6; D perhaps matches TRBD1 (5 bases). This CDR3 is 13 amino acids long. Germline-derived CDR1 and CDR2 are DFQATT and SNEGSKA (reference sequence). V was pared by 3 bases and J by 8 bases, with 11 bases between. The CDR3 spells CSASQGGDSPLHF. The CDR3 coding sequence is TGCAGTGCTAGTCAGGGAGGGGATTCACCCCTCCACTTT.

This clonotype was recorded a few times. The chain links TRBV20-1 to TRBJ2-2, with D hard to call. The CDR3 runs 14 residues. V lost 2 bases, J lost 6 bases, and 13 bases lay in between. Germline CDR1 DFQATT, CDR2 SNEGSKA (reference sequence). CDR3 in amino acids: CSARPRTLPGELFF. In nucleotides, the CDR3 is TGCAGTGCTAGACCCCGGACCCTCCCCGGGGAGCTGTTTTTT.

In its sample, this clonotype was seen a few times. The J gene is TRBJ2-7, the V gene TRBV6-2 or TRBV6-3; the D gene is possibly TRBD2 (5 bases). The CDR3 is 15 residues long. Germline V gene lookup returns CDR1 MNHEY and CDR2 SVGEGT. V was clipped by 2 bases and J by 5 bases, with 16 bases between them. In DNA form, the CDR3 reads TGTGCCAGCAGTTACGGAGCCGGGGTCTGGGACGAGCAGTACTTC. It yields the protein CASSYGAGVWDEQYF.

This clonotype has a handful of counts. This chain uses TRBV6-2 or TRBV6-3 with TRBJ2-3; D remains ambiguous. Deletions cut 5 bases from V and 10 bases from J, with 13 bases between. Germline loops: CDR1 MNHEY, CDR2 SVGEGT. The CDR3 has 12 amino acids. The DNA of the CDR3 is TGTGCCAGCAGTCCTTCGTCCGCCTCGCAGTATTTT. Its protein is CASSPSSASQYF.

Regarding this clonotype: A much bigger clone sits one base away, suggesting this may be a read error. The CDR3 ends on some other residue instead of the conserved phenylalanine or tryptophan, so this is likely a read error. In nucleotides, the CDR3 is TGCAGTGCTAGAGATTTAGCTCGGGAGACCCAGTACTCC. It specifies CSARDLARETQYS. The chain employs TRBV20-1 and TRBJ2-5; no reliable D call. Germline-derived CDR1 and CDR2 are DFQATT and SNEGSKA (reference sequence). V dropped 0 bases and J dropped 5 bases, with 10 bases sitting between them. This CDR3 region has 13 residues.

The gene calls are TRBV5-1 and TRBJ2-1; 7 nucleotides agree with TRBD2. The germline CDR1 and CDR2 sequences are SGHRS and YFSETQ. V shed 4 bases, J shed 6 bases, and the junction held 10 bases outside the gene matches. The CDR3 has 15 residues. This chain's CDR3 is CASSTSVGLSNEQFF. In DNA form, the CDR3 reads TGCGCCAGCAGCACTAGCGTCGGCCTTTCCAATGAGCAGTTCTTC. Based on the CDR3 plus reference TRBV5-1 and TRBJ2-1, the full variable domain is KAGVTQTPRYLIKTRGQQVTLSCSPISGHRSVSWYQQTPGQGLQFLFEYFSETQRNKGNFPGRFSGRQFSNSRSEMNVSTLELGDSALYLCASSTSVGLSNEQFFGPGTRLTVL.

The chain employs TRBV12-3 or TRBV12-4 and TRBJ1-4; D remains unclear. Between the trimmed V and J ends, which lost 6 bases and 6 bases, there was a span of 17 bases. The CDR3 has 15 amino acids. The CDR3 loop reads CASSPPGRGDEKLFF. DNA of the CDR3: TGTGCCAGCAGCCCCCCCGGGCGCGGGGATGAAAAACTGTTTTTT.

This clonotype was found many times. This chain connects TRBV20-1 to TRBJ2-1; 9 nucleotides line up with TRBD2. The CDR3 is made up of 15 amino acids. Germline loops: CDR1 DFQATT, CDR2 SNEGSKA (reference sequence). V lost 6 bases, J lost 4 bases, and 10 bases stayed unmatched. As DNA, the CDR3 is TGCAGTGCAGGGGAGCGGGGGGCGTATTACAATGAGCAGTTCTTC. Its translation: CSAGERGAYYNEQFF.

This clonotype was detected many times. This CDR3 reads CASSSGVLSGNTIYF. The CDR3 DNA is TGTGCCAGCAGTTCAGGGGTCCTCTCTGGAAACACCATATATTTT. The rearrangement links TRBV7-8 to TRBJ1-3, with D maybe TRBD1 (6 bases). Germline V lookup: CDR1 SGHVS, CDR2 FQNEAQ. The CDR3 is 15 residues long. The ends were cut back, 6 bases at V and 0 bases at J, with 12 bases in the middle.

This clonotype was seen ten or more times. The chain combines TRBV5-6 with TRBJ2-7; TRBD1 matches at 7 bases. The CDR3 runs to 14 residues. V shed 0 bases and J 7 bases; nucleotides not matched to a gene: 7. CDR1 and CDR2 from the germline V gene are SGHDT and YYEEEE. The CDR3 DNA sequence: TGTGCCAGCAGCTTGGAGGGGACGACAGGGGAGCAGTACTTC. Its protein product is CASSLEGTTGEQYF.

This clonotype was recorded a few times. This chain uses TRBV5-4 with TRBJ2-7; unclear D gene. CDR1 and CDR2 from the germline V gene are SGHNT and YYREEE (reference sequence). The V end lost 1 base, the J end lost 4 bases, and 15 bases lay between the germline ends. The CDR3 extends over 15 amino acids. The CDR3 nucleotides are TGTGCCAGCAGCTTGTACGGAACGCAGGTTTACGAGCAGTACTTC. Amino acid sequence: CASSLYGTQVYEQYF.

V and J are TRBV7-2 and TRBJ2-5, with D possibly being TRBD2 (5 bases). Germline values: CDR1 SGHTA, CDR2 FQGNSA. This CDR3 contains 12 residues. V lost 5 bases, J lost 5 bases, and 9 bases lay in between. Written as DNA, the CDR3 is TGTGCCAGCAGCGGGAGCCGGGAGACCCAGTACTTC. It translates to CASSGSRETQYF.

The CDR3 spells CATDGRGEDTGELFF. DNA for the CDR3: TGTGCCACCGACGGCAGGGGTGAGGACACCGGGGAGCTGTTTTTT. The genes are TRBV18 and TRBJ2-2; perhaps TRBD1 as D (6 bases). The length of the CDR3 is 15 residues. The V end was cut by 10 bases, the J end by 3 bases, with 18 bases between. Germline V lookup: CDR1 KGHSH, CDR2 LQKENI.

The table lists this clonotype with a few counts. The genes are TRBV7-6 and TRBJ2-2, with TRBD1 matching over 8 bases. This CDR3 contains 14 residues. In germline, CDR1 is SGHVS, CDR2 FNYEAQ. Losses at the gene ends were 2 bases for V and 10 bases for J; bases not matched to a gene: 6. The CDR3 region has the DNA TGTGCCAGCAGCTTACAGGGGGCGAGTGCGGAGCTGTTTTTT. Translating it yields CASSLQGASAELFF.

A few counts support this clonotype. The J gene is TRBJ2-4, the V gene TRBV29-1; 9 nucleotides align to TRBD1. Germline values: CDR1 SQVTM, CDR2 ANQGSEA. The CDR3 is 12 residues long. V gave up 8 bases and J gave up 6 bases; unmatched junction bases: 5. CDR3 sequence reads: CSSQGAGNIQYF. In DNA form, the CDR3 reads TGCAGCTCACAGGGGGCAGGAAACATTCAGTACTTC.

This clonotype showed up just a few times. The chain couples TRBV6-5 to TRBJ1-4, with 8 bases fitting TRBD1. Trimming took 2 bases from V and 5 from J; bases not matched to a gene: 4. The CDR3 runs 15 residues. Germline V gives CDR1 MNHEY, CDR2 SVGAGI. CDR3 in amino acids: CASSYDRGVNEKLFF. DNA for the CDR3: TGTGCCAGCAGTTACGACAGGGGCGTGAATGAAAAACTGTTTTTT.

This clonotype was observed many times. This rearrangement joins TRBV6-4 to TRBJ1-2; D gene ambiguous. Trimming cost V 0 bases and J 6 bases, with 5 bases left between them. This CDR3 comprises 12 residues. The germline V gene has CDR1 MRHNA and CDR2 SNTAGT. The CDR3 here is CASSDSGNGYTF. CDR3 bases: TGTGCCAGCAGTGACTCGGGGAATGGCTACACCTTC.

This clonotype was seen more than once but under ten times. V and J are TRBV5-1 and TRBJ2-7; D possibly corresponds to TRBD2 (5 bases). Looked up from germline, CDR1 is SGHRS and CDR2 is YFSETQ. V lost 4 bases and J 7 bases, leaving 15 bases between the germline ends. This CDR3 is built from 13 residues. CDR3 amino acids: CASSIPSPGEQYF. The DNA of the CDR3 is TGCGCCAGCAGCATTCCTTCACCGGGGGAGCAGTACTTC. Full variable domain (rest looked up from reference TRBV5-1 and TRBJ2-7): KAGVTQTPRYLIKTRGQQVTLSCSPISGHRSVSWYQQTPGQGLQFLFEYFSETQRNKGNFPGRFSGRQFSNSRSEMNVSTLELGDSALYLCASSIPSPGEQYFGPGTRLTVT.